These 11 T cell receptor beta chains share one sample of origin, sequenced in a study of blood T cell repertoires in COVID-19. The table came from immunoSEQ multiplex PCR; TCRdb's copy has only in-frame clones and leaves some out. The table includes hundreds of thousands of clones, around 90% detected once. The sample was PBMCs or T cells enriched from blood (not recorded which). The receptors derive from a woman aged 50 to 65 who had recovered from COVID-19.

V and J are TRBV20-1 and TRBJ1-6; D remains ambiguous. The germline gives CDR1 DFQATT, CDR2 SNEGSKA (reference sequence). CDR3 length: 9 residues. The CDR3 DNA is TGCATCGTGTGTTCACCCCTCCACTTT. Its protein is CIVCSPLHF.

The rearrangement links TRBV15 to TRBJ2-2, with 7 bases that match TRBD1. CDR1 is LNHNV, CDR2 YYDKDF, per germline (reference sequence). The ends lost 5 bases at V and 1 base at J; junction bases unmatched: 4. CDR3 size: 15 residues. The CDR3 region is CATSSYRGNTGELFF. The DNA of the CDR3 is TGTGCCACCAGCTCGTACAGGGGGAACACCGGGGAGCTGTTTTTT.

This rearrangement joins TRBV19 to TRBJ1-5; weak D call: TRBD1 (6 bases). This CDR3 spans 15 amino acids. Germline V gives CDR1 LNHDA, CDR2 SQIVND (reference sequence). V lost 7 bases to trimming and J lost 3 bases, with 16 bases between them. The CDR3 nucleotides are TGTGCCAGTAATGCCGGATGGGGGCCCAATCAGCCCCAGCATTTT. Protein: CASNAGWGPNQPQHF. The whole variable domain, filled in from reference TRBV19 and TRBJ1-5, reads DGGITQSPKYLFRKEGQNVTLSCEQNLNHDAMYWYRQDPGQGLRLIYYSQIVNDFQKGDIAEGYSVSREKKESFPLTVTSAQKNPTAFYLCASNAGWGPNQPQHFGDGTRLSIL.

The chain joins TRBV28 to TRBJ1-2; D is uncertain. The ends were cut back, 1 base at V and 1 base at J, with 10 bases in the middle. In germline, CDR1 is MDHEN, CDR2 SYDVKM. The CDR3 totals 15 residues. The CDR3 DNA is TGTGCCAGCAGTTTATTTCAGGCGGGTAACTATGGCTACACCTTC. This encodes CASSLFQAGNYGYTF.

The rearrangement links TRBV14 to TRBJ1-2; D call uncertain. The CDR3 sequence is 13 residues long. Trimming took off 1 base at V and 4 bases at J, with 7 bases between the two ends. From germline, CDR1 is SGHDN and CDR2 FVKESK. The CDR3 DNA follows: TGTGCCAGCAGCCAAGTTCGGGGCTATGGCTACACCTTC. Encoded protein: CASSQVRGYGYTF.

The V call is TRBV2, the J call TRBJ2-7, with TRBD2 identical over 8 bases. V was pared by 6 bases and J by 2 bases, with 3 bases of the junction left unmatched. The CDR3 loop spans 13 amino acids. CDR1 is SNHLY, CDR2 FYNNEI, per germline. CDR3 in amino acids: CASRAGGPYEQYF. Written as DNA, the CDR3 is TGTGCCAGCAGGGCGGGGGGCCCCTACGAGCAGTACTTC.

The V gene is TRBV5-4, the J gene TRBJ2-2; 9 nucleotides match TRBD2. The germline CDR1 and CDR2 sequences are SGHNT and YYREEE (reference sequence). The length of the CDR3 is 16 residues. The V segment lost 2 bases and the J segment 2 bases; nucleotides outside the gene matches: 4. DNA of the CDR3: TGTGCCAGCAGCTTCTCTAGCGGGAAAAACACCGGGGAGCTGTTTTTT. This codes for CASSFSSGKNTGELFF. Complete variable domain (other parts from reference TRBV5-4 and TRBJ2-2): ETGVTQSPTHLIKTRGQQVTLRCSSQSGHNTVSWYQQALGQGPQFIFQYYREEENGRGNFPPRFSGLQFPNYSSELNVNALELDDSALYLCASSFSSGKNTGELFFGEGSRLTVL.

V usage is TRBV9 and J usage is TRBJ2-5; a weak D match, TRBD2 (6 bases). Germline loops: CDR1 SGDLS, CDR2 YYNGEE. This CDR3 is built from 17 residues. The germline V and J ends were trimmed by 0 bases and 1 base, with 16 bases remaining between them. CDR3 bases: TGTGCCAGCAGCGTAGCACTCCAAGCGGGCGGCCAAGAGACCCAGTACTTC. Its protein product is CASSVALQAGGQETQYF.

This chain joins TRBV6-5 and TRBJ2-6; tentative D call: TRBD1 (5 bases). Trimming left V 4 bases short and J 4 bases short, with 8 bases between. There are 14 residues in the CDR3. CDR1 and CDR2 from the germline V gene are MNHEY and SVGAGI. The CDR3 region is CASSLGVGANVLTF. The CDR3, as DNA: TGTGCCAGCAGTTTAGGGGTGGGGGCCAACGTCCTGACTTTC.

The table lists this clone with a count of one. The chain couples TRBV5-1 to TRBJ1-2, with D possibly being TRBD1 (5 bases). Trimming removed 2 bases from V and 5 bases from J, with 16 bases in between. CDR3 length: 15 amino acids. CDR1 is SGHRS and CDR2 is YFSETQ in the germline V gene. The CDR3 DNA reads TGCGCCAGCAGCTTTGGGGGGAATGGTGGTTATGGCTACACCTTC. Protein product: CASSFGGNGGYGYTF. Looking up the rest from reference TRBV5-1 and TRBJ1-2 gives the full variable domain: KAGVTQTPRYLIKTRGQQVTLSCSPISGHRSVSWYQQTPGQGLQFLFEYFSETQRNKGNFPGRFSGRQFSNSRSEMNVSTLELGDSALYLCASSFGGNGGYGYTFGSGTRLTVV.

CDR3 sequence: CASSERRMNTEAFF. The DNA for the CDR3 is TGTGCCAGCAGTGAAAGGCGGATGAACACTGAAGCTTTCTTT. The chain links TRBV2 to TRBJ1-1; D unresolved. Deletions cut 2 bases from V and 0 bases from J, with 7 bases between. CDR3 length: 14 amino acids. Germline V lookup: CDR1 SNHLY, CDR2 FYNNEI.